These 21 T cell receptor beta chains share one sample of origin, sequenced in a study of beta chain features in type 1 diabetes. Findings and caveats of the study: In every one of the four CD4+ subsets, TCRB CDR3s were moderately but significantly shorter in Type 1 diabetes patients.

These receptors are not linked to any known antigen. The whole isolated RNA underwent reverse transcription, so sequencing captured expressed TCRB transcripts. Sequenced by immunoSEQ multiplex PCR; TCRdb stores in-frame clones only, minus some. The sample contains fewer than 400,000 clones, around 9.7% of which appear only once. The sample consisted of central memory CD4+ T cells from blood. Every receptor here comes from a man aged 25-45 years with type 1 diabetes.

This clone was counted only a few times. V usage is TRBV28 and J usage is TRBJ2-1; 8 positions match TRBD2. The CDR3 has 15 amino acids. Germline V gene data show CDR1 as MDHEN and CDR2 as SYDVKM. V shed 8 bases and J 5 bases; nucleotides not matched to a gene: 11. The CDR3 DNA follows: TGTGCCAGCCATTCTCAGCGGGGGCTGGACAATGAGCAGTTCTTC. Protein sequence: CASHSQRGLDNEQFF. Full variable domain (outside the CDR3, taken from reference TRBV28 and TRBJ2-1): DVKVTQSSRYLVKRTGEKVFLECVQDMDHENMFWYRQDPGLGLRLIYFSYDVKMKEKGDIPEGYSVSREKKERFSLILESASTNQTSMYLCASHSQRGLDNEQFFGPGTRLTVL.

This clone was counted a few times. This sequence joins TRBV5-4 and TRBJ2-1; D uncertain. Germline V gene lookup returns CDR1 SGHNT and CDR2 YYREEE (reference sequence). V was cut by 5 bases and J by 6 bases, with 9 bases left in between. This CDR3 is built from 12 residues. DNA of the CDR3: TGTGCCAGCAGTTATTCTCTCAATGAGCAGTTCTTC. As protein: CASSYSLNEQFF.

The chain couples TRBV16 to TRBJ1-2, with D uncertain. Germline CDR1 KGHSY, CDR2 FQNENV. CDR3 length: 15 amino acids. Trimming pared 3 bases from V and 2 bases from J, leaving 13 bases between. CDR3 coding DNA: TGTGCCAGCAGCCACTTCCGGCCCTCCAACTATGGCTACACCTTC. It yields the protein CASSHFRPSNYGYTF.

This clone was counted only a few times. The gene calls are TRBV29-1 and TRBJ1-1; D is undetermined. Germline loops: CDR1 SQVTM, CDR2 ANQGSEA. The CDR3 is made up of 12 amino acids. The CDR3 DNA is TGCGGGGTTAGTTGGATGGGAACTGAAGCTTTCTTT. Amino acids: CGVSWMGTEAFF.

CDR3 DNA: TGCGCCAGCAGAGATTTCGGGACCCAGTACTTC. Its protein product is CASRDFGTQYF. The J gene is TRBJ2-5, the V gene TRBV10-2; D not certain. Germline V CDR1 and CDR2: WSHSY, SAAADI. The CDR3 runs 11 residues. V was trimmed by 6 bases and J by 7 bases, leaving 9 bases between them.

V is TRBV4-3 and J is TRBJ2-7; maybe TRBD1 (5 bases). The CDR3 is 16 amino acids. Trimming took off 2 bases at V and 4 bases at J, with 18 bases between the two ends. Germline loops: CDR1 LGHNA, CDR2 YSLEER. CDR3 bases: TGCGCCAGCAGCCAATCCGACAGACCGAAAACTTACGAGCAGTACTTC. Amino acid sequence: CASSQSDRPKTYEQYF.

This clone came up a few times. The chain links TRBV6-6 to TRBJ2-6; D gene uncertain. Germline CDR1 MNHNY, CDR2 SVGAGI (reference sequence). V lost 5 bases to trimming and J lost 0 bases, with 8 bases between them. The CDR3 contains 15 residues. As DNA, the CDR3 is TGTGCCAGCAGTCCACAAAACTCTGGGGCCAACGTCCTGACTTTC. Protein product: CASSPQNSGANVLTF.

The J gene is TRBJ2-7, the V gene TRBV18; D might be TRBD2 (5 bases). The germline V gene has CDR1 KGHSH and CDR2 LQKENI. Trimming shortened V by 3 bases and J by 2 bases, and 8 bases separated the two germline ends. The CDR3 has 13 residues. DNA of the CDR3: TGTGCCAGCTCACCCGGGAACCCCTACGAGCAGTACTTC. Translation gives CASSPGNPYEQYF. Variable domain in full (rest from reference TRBV18 and TRBJ2-7): NAGVMQNPRHLVRRRGQEARLRCSPMKGHSHVYWYRQLPEEGLKFMVYLQKENIIDESGMPKERFSAEFPKEGPSILRIQQVVRGDSAAYFCASSPGNPYEQYFGPGTRLTVT.

This clone was seen a handful of times. V usage is TRBV18 and J usage is TRBJ1-1; maybe TRBD1 (5 bases). This CDR3 contains 14 residues. V was clipped by 5 bases and J by 3 bases, with 13 bases between them. Germline CDR1 reads KGHSH; CDR2 reads LQKENI. This chain's CDR3 is CASSAGTEHTEAFF. The CDR3 bases are TGTGCCAGCTCAGCCGGGACGGAGCACACTGAAGCTTTCTTT.

This sequence joins TRBV6-6 and TRBJ2-7; D might be TRBD1 or TRBD2, each matching 5 bases. The CDR3 sequence is 15 residues long. From germline, CDR1 is MNHNY and CDR2 SVGAGI (reference sequence). V shed 4 bases and J shed 0 bases, with 13 bases lying between them. CDR3 bases: TGTGCCAGCAGTTCCCGGGACGGTGGCTCCTACGAGCAGTACTTC. Its translation: CASSSRDGGSYEQYF.

This clone occurred a few times. The chain carries TRBV10-3 and TRBJ1-2; 7 nucleotides align to TRBD1. The germline V gene has CDR1 ENHRY and CDR2 SYGVKD. V lost 3 bases and J lost 14; bases outside the gene matches: 6. CDR3 length: 11 amino acids. The DNA of the CDR3 is TGTGCCATCAGTGAAGGGACAGCCGTTACCTTC. The encoded protein is CAISEGTAVTF.

This clone turned up a few times. J is TRBJ2-3 and V is TRBV7-6; D not resolved. The V gene's germline CDR1 is SGHVS and CDR2 FNYEAQ. The CDR3 contains 12 residues. The V end lost 4 bases, the J end lost 6 bases, and 8 bases lay between the germline ends. For the CDR3, the DNA is TGTGCCAGCAGCTCGAGGCAGGATACGCAGTATTTT. Translation: CASSSRQDTQYF.

This clone was picked up many times. The chain links TRBV16 to TRBJ1-4; D is unclear. Germline CDR1 KGHSY, CDR2 FQNENV. This CDR3 spans 15 amino acids. V was pared by 0 bases and J by 8 bases, with 13 bases between. The CDR3 spells CASSQSVRGGEKLFF. CDR3 DNA sequence: TGTGCCAGCAGCCAATCCGTCAGAGGAGGAGAAAAACTGTTTTTT.

This clone has a handful of counts. The rearrangement joins TRBV7-8 to TRBJ1-5; D not resolved. V dropped 5 bases and J dropped 3 bases, with 8 bases sitting between them. This CDR3 has 13 amino acids. Germline V gene sequence: CDR1 SGHVS, CDR2 FQNEAQ. Written as DNA, the CDR3 is TGTGCCAGCAGCCAAAACGCCAATCAGCCCCAGCATTTT. Encoded protein: CASSQNANQPQHF.

On this clone: The same CDR3 arises from other DNA sequences in this sample as well. The gene calls are TRBV20-1 and TRBJ2-7; 7 bases map to TRBD1. The V gene's germline CDR1 is DFQATT and CDR2 SNEGSKA (reference sequence). This CDR3 has 11 residues. CDR3 amino acids: CSADRAYEQYF. The CDR3 DNA is TGCAGCGCCGACAGGGCCTACGAGCAGTACTTC.

The chain uses TRBV18 and TRBJ2-7, with D tentatively TRBD2 (5 bases). Looked up from germline, CDR1 is KGHSH and CDR2 is LQKENI. There are 13 residues in the CDR3. V was cut by 5 bases and J by 3 bases, with 11 bases left in between. The DNA for the CDR3 is TGTGCCAGCTCAATTACACGGGGCTACGAGCAGTACTTC. Protein: CASSITRGYEQYF.

The chain couples TRBV4-2 to TRBJ1-2; no clear D. Trimming removed 0 bases from V and 2 bases from J, with 10 bases in between. Germline CDR1 and CDR2: LGHNA and YNFKEQ. This CDR3 has 15 amino acids. The CDR3 sequence: CASSQDVNSNYGYTF. The CDR3 bases are TGTGCCAGCAGCCAAGATGTTAACAGCAACTATGGCTACACCTTC.

The chain combines TRBV7-2 with TRBJ1-6, with 8 bases aligning to TRBD1. V lost 3 bases to trimming and J lost 9 bases; unmatched junction nucleotides: 7. CDR1 and CDR2 (germline): SGHTA, FQGNSA. There are 15 residues in the CDR3. CDR3 in DNA: TGTGCCAGCAGCTTCGTACAGGGGGAGGGTTCACCCCTCCACTTT. Encoded protein: CASSFVQGEGSPLHF.

This rearrangement joins TRBV28 to TRBJ1-2, with TRBD1 as a possible D gene (6 bases). V was clipped by 3 bases and J by 5 bases, with 7 bases between them. The CDR3 covers 12 residues. Germline assignment: CDR1 MDHEN and CDR2 SYDVKM. The CDR3 here is CASSFGQYGYTF. The CDR3 coding sequence is TGTGCCAGCAGTTTTGGACAGTATGGCTACACCTTC.

This clone was counted a few times. This could be a read error, since a much larger clone is one nucleotide away. CDR3 DNA: TGTGCCAGCAGCTTACAGGCCGATCAGCCCCAGCATTTT. This codes for CASSLQADQPQHF. The rearrangement links TRBV7-9 to TRBJ1-5; D is ambiguous. Looked up from germline, CDR1 is SEHNR and CDR2 is FQNEAQ (reference sequence). V was cut by 2 bases and J by 5 bases, with 7 bases left in between. The CDR3 covers 13 residues.

This clone was recorded a few times. At the DNA level, this CDR3 is encoded by other sequences in the same sample as well. V is TRBV5-6 and J is TRBJ2-7; D possibly uses TRBD1 or TRBD2 (5 bases each). The CDR3 covers 14 residues. Per the germline V gene, CDR1 is SGHDT and CDR2 is YYEEEE. Between the trimmed V and J ends, which lost 0 bases and 0 bases, there was a span of 7 bases. This CDR3 reads CASSLGDGSYEQYF. For the CDR3, the DNA is TGTGCCAGCAGCTTGGGGGACGGCTCCTACGAGCAGTACTTC.